One and the same sample provided the 10 T cell receptor beta chains below, sequenced in a study of T cell responses to AZD1222 COVID-19 vaccine. Only in-frame clones appear in the TCRdb table, and some are missing; sequencing was by immunoSEQ multiplex PCR. The repertoire holds 130,000 or so clones, around 92% seen once, with 1.5% to 2% in the top ten. This specimen was peripheral blood, taken 28 days after the second AZD1222 dose. These receptors were taken from an adult who received the AZD1222 COVID-19 vaccine.

The V gene is TRBV7-9, the J gene TRBJ2-7; TRBD1 matches 9 bases. This CDR3 is built from 12 residues. Germline CDR1 reads SEHNR; CDR2 reads FQNEAQ (reference sequence). The junction had 6 bases not matched to a gene; V was cut back by 6 bases and J by 9 bases. CDR3: CASSSGQGGQYF. CDR3 DNA: TGTGCCAGCAGTTCGGGACAGGGAGGGCAGTACTTC.

The DNA for the CDR3 is TGTGCCACCAGCAGCCGGCAGCTACCTAATCAGCCCCAGCATTTT. This gives the protein CATSSRQLPNQPQHF. The gene calls are TRBV15 and TRBJ1-5; no reliable D call. The CDR3 covers 15 residues. Between the trimmed V and J ends, which lost 3 bases and 4 bases, there was a span of 13 bases. Germline V gene sequence: CDR1 LNHNV, CDR2 YYDKDF (reference sequence).

The gene calls are TRBV5-1 and TRBJ2-5; no firm D call. CDR3 length: 14 amino acids. Per germline, CDR1 SGHRS and CDR2 YFSETQ. The germline V and J ends were trimmed by 4 bases and 3 bases, with 13 bases remaining between them. CDR3 sequence reads: CASSPNTGKETQYF. In DNA form, the CDR3 reads TGCGCCAGCAGCCCAAACACTGGGAAAGAGACCCAGTACTTC.

CDR3 loop: CASTRDLGSSYNSPLHF. CDR3 sequence (DNA): TGTGCCAGCACCCGAGACTTGGGTAGCTCCTATAATTCACCCCTCCACTTT. The V gene is TRBV21-1, the J gene TRBJ1-6. TRBV21-1 is an annotated pseudogene. There are 17 residues in the CDR3.

V gene TRBV5-5 combines with J gene TRBJ2-7, with 9 bases that match TRBD1. CDR3 length equals 15 residues. Germline-derived CDR1 and CDR2 are SGHKS and YYEKEE (reference sequence). Trimming at V came to 0 bases and at J to 7 bases, leaving 8 bases not matched to a gene. The CDR3 nucleotides are TGTGCCAGCAGCTTGGCCGTCACAGGGGGCGCAGAGCAGTACTTC. This gives the protein CASSLAVTGGAEQYF.

CDR3 DNA: TGCAGCGTTGTGGGGGGTCCCTACAATGAGCAGTTCTTC. This encodes CSVVGGPYNEQFF. The chain recombines TRBV29-1 with TRBJ2-1; a weak D match, TRBD2 (6 bases). The CDR3 is 13 residues long. CDR1 and CDR2 from the germline V gene are SQVTM and ANQGSEA. Trimming shortened V by 4 bases and J by 2 bases, and 9 bases separated the two germline ends.

V usage is TRBV9 and J usage is TRBJ1-2; D unresolved. This CDR3 comprises 11 residues. Germline lookup yields CDR1 SGDLS and CDR2 YYNGEE. V was clipped by 4 bases and J by 6 bases, with 7 bases between them. For the CDR3, the DNA is TGTGCCAGCAGCCTGGGGAATGGCTACACCTTC. Amino acids: CASSLGNGYTF.

The chain carries TRBV12-3 or TRBV12-4 and TRBJ1-5; no clear D. The CDR3 loop spans 12 amino acids. The V and J ends lost 6 bases and 5 bases respectively, with 8 bases between them. In DNA, the CDR3 is TGTGCCAGCAGCCCTCCGGATCAGCCCCAGCATTTT. Encoded protein: CASSPPDQPQHF.

The J gene is TRBJ1-2, the V gene TRBV19; no reliable D call. V was clipped by 7 bases and J by 4 bases, with 28 bases between them. The CDR3 runs 18 residues. The germline gives CDR1 LNHDA, CDR2 SQIVND (reference sequence). This chain's CDR3 is CASNLRGVKSTGGYGYTF. DNA for the CDR3: TGTGCCAGTAACCTACGAGGAGTGAAGTCGACGGGAGGCTATGGCTACACCTTC.

This chain links TRBV3-1 (or the pseudogene TRBV3-2) with TRBJ1-3, with D possibly being TRBD1 (6 bases). CDR1 is LGHDT and CDR2 is YNNKEL in the germline V gene (reference sequence). This CDR3 is 15 amino acids long. The germline V and J ends were trimmed by 0 bases and 2 bases, with 8 bases remaining between them. The chain's CDR3 is CASSQEGGPGNTIYF. The CDR3 DNA reads as TGTGCCAGCAGCCAAGAAGGGGGTCCTGGAAACACCATATATTTT.